What follows are 14 T cell receptor beta chains derived from one specimen sequenced in a study of radiotherapy plus CTLA-4 blockade in lung cancer. This table comes from immunoSEQ multiplex PCR, and its TCRdb copy is limited to in-frame clones, with some not included. This sample has 64,000 or so clones; less than 75% occur once, and the top ten carry about 8%. The specimen was peripheral blood, collected from a patient treated with radiotherapy plus ipilimumab. These receptors were taken from a human donor with non-small cell lung cancer whose response to radiotherapy plus ipilimumab could not be evaluated.

This clone appeared a single time. CDR3 in DNA: TGTGCCAGTCTACAGGGCGTCGGGTATAATGAGCAGTTCTTC. It encodes CASLQGVGYNEQFF. This sequence joins TRBV2 and TRBJ2-1, with a tentative D call TRBD1 (6 bases). Trimming removed 9 bases at V and 7 bases at J, with 19 bases between. This CDR3 region has 14 residues. Germline V gene sequence: CDR1 SNHLY, CDR2 FYNNEI.

CDR3 in amino acids: CASSRGNTEAFF. The CDR3 DNA reads TGCGCCAGCTCACGGGGGAACACTGAAGCTTTCTTT. The rearrangement joins TRBV10-1 to TRBJ1-1; D call uncertain. The CDR3 is 12 residues long. Looked up from germline, CDR1 is WNHNN and CDR2 is SYGVQD (reference sequence). The V and J ends lost 8 bases and 1 base respectively, with 8 bases between them.

J is TRBJ2-3 and V is TRBV5-1, with 8 nucleotides matching TRBD1. Per germline, CDR1 SGHRS and CDR2 YFSETQ. CDR3 length: 14 residues. With V trimmed by 4 bases and J by 2 bases, 3 bases remained unmatched. The CDR3 reads CASSEGQDTDTQYF. The CDR3 bases are TGCGCCAGCAGCGAGGGACAGGACACAGATACGCAGTATTTT.

The chain couples TRBV7-6 to TRBJ2-1, with 14 bases identical to TRBD2. V dropped 5 bases and J dropped 7; count of bases not matched to a gene: 7. The CDR3 runs 16 residues. Looked up from germline, CDR1 is SGHVS and CDR2 is FNYEAQ. The CDR3 sequence is CASSSQRTSGGNEQFF. The CDR3 DNA reads TGTGCCAGCAGCAGCCAGAGGACTAGCGGGGGGAATGAGCAGTTCTTC.

V usage is TRBV5-1 and J usage is TRBJ1-1, with 8 bases identical to TRBD1. CDR1 is SGHRS, CDR2 YFSETQ, per germline. The CDR3 length is 14 residues. V shed 4 bases and J 1 base; nucleotides not matched to a gene: 3. CDR3 in DNA: TGCGCCAGCAGCAGACAGGGGTCGAACACTGAAGCTTTCTTT. Translated, it gives CASSRQGSNTEAFF.

V usage is TRBV7-9 and J usage is TRBJ1-3; no clear D. This CDR3 comprises 15 residues. Germline V gives CDR1 SEHNR, CDR2 FQNEAQ (reference sequence). With 8 bases removed from V and 4 bases from J, the gap between germline ends came to 18 bases. The CDR3 bases are TGTGCCAGCCCAGAACTGACTCTAACAGGAAACACCATATATTTT. This sequence encodes CASPELTLTGNTIYF.

The genes are TRBV7-9 and TRBJ1-2; D possibly corresponds to TRBD1 (5 bases). This CDR3 is built from 13 residues. Germline lookup yields CDR1 SEHNR and CDR2 FQNEAQ (reference sequence). V dropped 2 bases and J dropped 8 bases, with 12 bases sitting between them. CDR3 sequence (DNA): TGTGCCAGCAGCTTACAGGGAGGTGGGGGCTACACCTTC. This codes for CASSLQGGGGYTF.

The V gene is TRBV28, the J gene TRBJ1-5; 8 nucleotides align to TRBD1. The CDR3 is 16 amino acids. With V trimmed by 6 bases and J by 1 base, 8 bases remained unmatched. Germline values: CDR1 MDHEN, CDR2 SYDVKM. The DNA for the CDR3 is TGTGCCAGCAGCTTTACAGGGGGACTCAGCAATCAGCCCCAGCATTTT. Translation: CASSFTGGLSNQPQHF.

This chain's CDR3 is CASSQVISGVWETQYF. In DNA, the CDR3 is TGCGCCAGCAGCCAAGTCATCTCAGGGGTGTGGGAGACCCAGTACTTC. V and J are TRBV4-1 and TRBJ2-5, with D possibly TRBD1 on 6 matching bases. Trimming stripped 1 base from V and 5 bases from J, with 17 bases between. This CDR3 is 16 amino acids long. Germline V gene data show CDR1 as MGHRA and CDR2 as YSYEKL.

V gene TRBV4-3 combines with J gene TRBJ1-2; 8 bases are shared with TRBD1. The junction had 3 bases not matched to a gene; V was cut back by 5 bases and J by 4 bases. Germline CDR1 is LGHNA and CDR2 is YSLEER. The CDR3 spans 13 residues. The CDR3 DNA reads TGCGCCAGCAGCGCAGGGGGCGCCTATGGCTACACCTTC. Translating it yields CASSAGGAYGYTF.

The V call is TRBV7-9, the J call TRBJ2-7; TRBD2 might be the D (7 bases). Trimming took off 5 bases at V and 4 bases at J, with 18 bases between the two ends. Germline CDR1 is SEHNR and CDR2 is FQNEAQ (reference sequence). The CDR3 runs 15 residues. Written as DNA, the CDR3 is TGTGCCAGCAGCCCCTGGGGGGCGCGGGGGTACGAGCAGTACTTC. Encoded protein: CASSPWGARGYEQYF.

This chain joins TRBV9 and TRBJ2-1; TRBD2 matches 13 bases. Germline loops: CDR1 SGDLS, CDR2 YYNGEE. V shed 3 bases and J 8 bases; nucleotides not matched to a gene: 8. This CDR3 contains 16 residues. CDR3 region: CASSATGTSGIDEQFF. DNA of the CDR3: TGTGCCAGCAGCGCCACCGGGACTAGCGGGATCGATGAGCAGTTCTTC.

The chain recombines TRBV6-1 with TRBJ1-1; D is unresolved. The CDR3 has 12 residues. Germline V lookup: CDR1 MNHNS, CDR2 SASEGT. Trimming left V 0 bases short and J 4 bases short, with 3 bases between. The CDR3 protein is CASSEAFTEAFF. CDR3 bases: TGTGCCAGCAGTGAAGCCTTCACTGAAGCTTTCTTT.

The chain recombines TRBV10-3 with TRBJ2-3, with 10 nucleotides matching TRBD2. Looked up from germline, CDR1 is ENHRY and CDR2 is SYGVKD. The ends lost 6 bases at V and 2 bases at J; junction bases unmatched: 11. This CDR3 is 17 amino acids long. In DNA, the CDR3 is TGTGCCATCAGCCCGAGAGGGGGGACTAGCGACACAGATACGCAGTATTTT. It specifies CAISPRGGTSDTDTQYF.